A selection of T cell receptor beta chains follows, all from one sample in a study of blood T cell repertoires in COVID-19. Assay used: immunoSEQ multiplex PCR; TCRdb lists only in-frame clones, some missing. The sample contains 200,000 to 250,000 clones, 80% to 90% of which appear only once. The source material was PBMCs or T cells enriched from blood (not recorded which). The source is a woman in her 30s who had been exposed to COVID-19. Both conserved end residues are part of each CDR3. A D gene is named only where the DNA matches it firmly.

V gene: TRBV19; J gene: TRBJ2-1; D gene: TRBD2; CDR3 protein: CASSLGTSGRSYNEQFF
V gene: TRBV21-1; J gene: TRBJ2-1; D gene: -; CDR3 protein: CASSNDRLRHNEQFF
V gene: TRBV5-1; J gene: TRBJ1-6; D gene: TRBD1; CDR3 protein: CASSPDGTEYNSPLHF
V gene: TRBV18; J gene: TRBJ2-7; D gene: -; CDR3 protein: CASSPLPGDEQYF
V gene: TRBV2; J gene: TRBJ2-3; D gene: -; CDR3 protein: CASRLGGTDTQYF
V gene: TRBV19; J gene: TRBJ2-3; D gene: TRBD2; CDR3 protein: CASSIFSAGGVSADTQYF
V gene: TRBV3-1/TRBV3-2; J gene: TRBJ2-5; D gene: -; CDR3 protein: CASSQEASEATQYF
V gene: TRBV15; J gene: TRBJ2-3; D gene: TRBD2; CDR3 protein: CATSRVGGRGAQYF
V gene: TRBV19; J gene: TRBJ2-1; D gene: -; CDR3 protein: CASMSSVDEQFF
V gene: TRBV6-5; J gene: TRBJ1-4; D gene: TRBD1; CDR3 protein: CASRRQGFSEKLFF
V gene: TRBV5-5; J gene: TRBJ2-5; D gene: -; CDR3 protein: CASSPEGTLNF
V gene: TRBV19; J gene: TRBJ1-2; D gene: -; CDR3 protein: CASSIRTVEDNYGYTF
V gene: TRBV28; J gene: TRBJ1-5; D gene: -; CDR3 protein: CASRIQGNQPQHF
V gene: TRBV28; J gene: TRBJ1-1; D gene: -; CDR3 protein: CASSRSGGAFF
V gene: TRBV18; J gene: TRBJ2-2; D gene: TRBD2; CDR3 protein: CASSPLAGESGELFF
V gene: TRBV5-5; J gene: TRBJ2-5; D gene: -; CDR3 protein: CASSRTGQETQYF
V gene: TRBV5-1; J gene: TRBJ1-5; D gene: -; CDR3 protein: CASSLGGHQPQHF
V gene: TRBV19; J gene: TRBJ2-1; D gene: TRBD2; CDR3 protein: CASRTSGSNNEQFF